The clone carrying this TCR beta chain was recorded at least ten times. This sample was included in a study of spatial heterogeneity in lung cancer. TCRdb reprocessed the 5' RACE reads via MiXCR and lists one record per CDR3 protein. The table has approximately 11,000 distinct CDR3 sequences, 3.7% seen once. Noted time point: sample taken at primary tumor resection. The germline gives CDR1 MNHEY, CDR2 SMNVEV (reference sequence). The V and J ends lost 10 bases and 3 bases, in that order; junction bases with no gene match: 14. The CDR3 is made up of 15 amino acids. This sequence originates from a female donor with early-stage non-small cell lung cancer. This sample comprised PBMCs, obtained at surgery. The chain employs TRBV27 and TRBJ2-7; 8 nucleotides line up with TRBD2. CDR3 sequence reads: CATAEDGRGGYEQYF. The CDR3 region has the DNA TGTGCCACCGCGGAGGACGGGAGGGGGGGCTACGAGCAGTACTTC.